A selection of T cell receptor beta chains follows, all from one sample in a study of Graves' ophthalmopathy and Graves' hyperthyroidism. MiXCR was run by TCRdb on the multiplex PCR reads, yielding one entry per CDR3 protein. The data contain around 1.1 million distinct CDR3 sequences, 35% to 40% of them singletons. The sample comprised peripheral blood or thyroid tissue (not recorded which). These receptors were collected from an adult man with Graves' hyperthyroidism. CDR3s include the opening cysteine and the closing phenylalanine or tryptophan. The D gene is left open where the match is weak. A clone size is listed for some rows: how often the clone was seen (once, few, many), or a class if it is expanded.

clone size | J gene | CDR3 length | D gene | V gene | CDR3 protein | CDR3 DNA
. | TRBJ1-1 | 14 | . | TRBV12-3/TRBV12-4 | CASSFSGTYTEAFF | TGTGCCAGCAGTTTTTCTGGTACGTACACTGAAGCTTTCTTT
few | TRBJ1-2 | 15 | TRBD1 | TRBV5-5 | CASSSLGTGGYGYTF | TGTGCCAGCAGCTCACTCGGGACAGGGGGATATGGCTACACCTTC
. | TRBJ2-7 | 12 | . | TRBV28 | CASRRGTEEQYF | TGTGCCAGCAGACGAGGGACGGAAGAGCAGTACTTC
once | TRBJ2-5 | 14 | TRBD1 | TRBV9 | CARDTDRGLETQYF | TGTGCTAGAGACACGGACAGGGGGCTGGAGACCCAGTACTTC
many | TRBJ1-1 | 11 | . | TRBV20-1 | CSAGLGPRAFF | TGCAGTGCTGGGCTCGGCCCTAGGGCTTTCTTT
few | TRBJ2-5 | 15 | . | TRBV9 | CASSVEGSGGETQYF | TGTGCCAGCAGCGTAGAAGGCAGCGGTGGCGAGACCCAGTACTTC
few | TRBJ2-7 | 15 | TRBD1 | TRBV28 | CASRSLDRGSHEQYF | TGTGCCAGCAGATCGCTGGACAGGGGGTCCCACGAGCAGTACTTC
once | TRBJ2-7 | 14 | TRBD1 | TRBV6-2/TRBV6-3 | CASYTGGLFDEQYF | TGTGCCAGCTATACAGGGGGTTTGTTCGACGAGCAGTACTTC
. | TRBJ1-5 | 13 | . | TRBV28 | CASTAEGNQPQHF | TGTGCCAGCACTGCCGAGGGCAATCAGCCCCAGCATTTT
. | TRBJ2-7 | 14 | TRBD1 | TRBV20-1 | CSAIRGQGAYEQYF | TGCAGTGCTATTCGGGGACAGGGGGCCTACGAGCAGTACTTC
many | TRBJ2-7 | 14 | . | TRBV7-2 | CASMLTGGAYEQYF | TGTGCCAGCATGCTCACAGGGGGGGCTTACGAGCAGTACTTC
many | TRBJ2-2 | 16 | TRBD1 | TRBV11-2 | CASSTRDRGITGELFF | TGTGCCAGCAGCACACGGGACAGGGGGATCACCGGGGAGCTGTTTTTT
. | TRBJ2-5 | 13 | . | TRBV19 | CASSIQFQETQYF | TGTGCCAGTAGTATACAGTTCCAAGAGACCCAGTACTTC
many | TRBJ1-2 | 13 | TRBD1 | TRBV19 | CASRAGTDYGYTF | TGTGCCAGTCGAGCCGGGACAGACTATGGCTACACCTTC
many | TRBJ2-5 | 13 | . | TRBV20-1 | CSASETIRETQYF | TGCAGTGCATCGGAGACTATCAGAGAGACCCAGTACTTC
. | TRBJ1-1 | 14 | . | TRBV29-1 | CSVGKDGMNTEAFF | TGCAGCGTTGGTAAGGACGGCATGAACACTGAAGCTTTCTTT
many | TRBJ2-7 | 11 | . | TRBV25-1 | CASSHLYEQYF | TGTGCCAGCAGCCATTTGTACGAGCAGTACTTC
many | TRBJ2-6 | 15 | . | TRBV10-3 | CAIRPPTAGANVLTF | TGTGCCATCCGTCCCCCGACAGCTGGGGCCAACGTCCTGACTTTC
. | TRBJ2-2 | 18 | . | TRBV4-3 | CASSQEGGGRIGTGELSF | TGCGCCAGCAGCCAAGAAGGGGGGGGACGAATAGGCACCGGGGAGCTGTCTTTT
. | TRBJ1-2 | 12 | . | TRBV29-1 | CSVEWPTEGYTF | TGCAGCGTTGAATGGCCCACGGAAGGCTACACCTTC
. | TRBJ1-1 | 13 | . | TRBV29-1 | CSVAMGGSTEAFF | TGCAGCGTTGCGATGGGGGGTTCGACTGAAGCTTTCTTT
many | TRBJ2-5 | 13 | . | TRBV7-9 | CASSSPGQETQYF | TGTGCCAGCAGCTCCCCAGGGCAAGAGACCCAGTACTTC
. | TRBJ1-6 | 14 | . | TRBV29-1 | CSVAGLAGGGPLHF | TGCAGCGTTGCCGGACTAGCGGGGGGCGGACCCCTCCACTTT
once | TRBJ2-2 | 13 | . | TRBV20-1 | CSARAPEDGELFF | TGCAGTGCTAGAGCCCCCGAGGACGGGGAGCTGTTTTTT
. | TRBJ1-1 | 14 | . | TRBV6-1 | CASSEIGTNTEAFF | TGTGCCAGCAGTGAGATCGGCACTAACACTGAAGCTTTCTTT
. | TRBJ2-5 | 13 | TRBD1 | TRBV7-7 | CATSDRRQETQYF | TGTGCTACCTCGGACAGGAGACAAGAGACCCAGTACTTC
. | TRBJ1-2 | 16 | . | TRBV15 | CATSWTGHRIEHGYTF | TGTGCCACCAGCTGGACCGGGCACAGAATCGAACATGGCTACACCTTC
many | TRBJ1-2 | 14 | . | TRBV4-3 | CASSQDPGEGGYTF | TGCGCCAGCAGCCAAGATCCCGGGGAGGGTGGCTACACCTTC
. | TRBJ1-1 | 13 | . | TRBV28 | CASSPPQNTEAFF | TGTGCCAGCAGTCCTCCACAGAACACTGAAGCTTTCTTT
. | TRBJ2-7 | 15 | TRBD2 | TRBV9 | CASSGSGSRFSEQYF | TGTGCCAGCAGTGGTAGCGGGAGTAGGTTCTCCGAGCAGTACTTC
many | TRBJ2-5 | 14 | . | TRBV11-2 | CASSHGQLQETQYF | TGTGCCAGCAGCCATGGACAGCTCCAAGAGACCCAGTACTTC
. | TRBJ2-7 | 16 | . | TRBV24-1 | CATGTEHASSSYEQYF | TGTGCCACGGGAACCGAACACGCGAGCAGCTCCTACGAGCAGTACTTC
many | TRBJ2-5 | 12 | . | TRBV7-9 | CASSSARETQYF | TGTGCCAGCAGCTCGGCCAGGGAGACCCAGTACTTC
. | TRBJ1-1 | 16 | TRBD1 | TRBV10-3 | CASSDTRTGDRTEAFF | TGTGCCAGCAGCGACACTCGGACAGGGGACAGGACTGAAGCTTTCTTT
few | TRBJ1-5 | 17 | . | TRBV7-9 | CASSIPPGVRSNQPQHF | TGTGCCAGTAGTATTCCCCCCGGGGTCCGTAGCAATCAGCCCCAGCATTTT
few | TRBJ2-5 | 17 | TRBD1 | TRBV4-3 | CASGQVTGGYFGETQYF | TGCGCCAGCGGCCAAGTGACAGGGGGCTATTTCGGGGAGACCCAGTACTTC
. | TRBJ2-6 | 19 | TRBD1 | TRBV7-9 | CASSLGRTGSLSGANVLTF | TGTGCCAGCAGCTTAGGGAGGACAGGCTCTCTCTCTGGGGCCAACGTCCTGACTTTC
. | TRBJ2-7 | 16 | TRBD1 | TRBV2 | CASTEPDRGVVYEQYF | TGTGCCAGCACCGAGCCGGACAGGGGCGTTGTCTACGAGCAGTACTTC
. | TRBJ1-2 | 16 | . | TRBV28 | CASSAVKGSPNYGYTF | TGTGCCAGCAGTGCCGTCAAGGGGAGTCCTAACTATGGCTACACCTTC
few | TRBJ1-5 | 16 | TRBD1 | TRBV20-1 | CSADQNAGTGDQPQHF | TGCAGTGCTGATCAAAATGCCGGGACAGGGGATCAGCCCCAGCATTTT
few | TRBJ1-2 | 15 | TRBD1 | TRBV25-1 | CASTSTGQGPPRYTF | TGTGCCAGCACGTCCACGGGACAGGGGCCTCCTCGCTACACCTTC
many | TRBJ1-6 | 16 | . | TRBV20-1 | CSARDGRTGKSSPLHF | TGCAGTGCTAGAGACGGCCGTACTGGGAAGAGTTCACCCCTCCACTTT
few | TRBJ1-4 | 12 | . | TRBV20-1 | CSAEPKNEKLFF | TGCAGTGCGGAACCGAAAAATGAAAAACTGTTTTTT
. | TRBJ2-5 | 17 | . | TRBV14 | CASSQVSLAGIGETQYF | TGTGCCAGCAGCCAAGTCTCTTTGGCGGGTATAGGAGAGACCCAGTACTTC
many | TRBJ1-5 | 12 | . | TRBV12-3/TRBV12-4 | CASRTGNQPQHF | TGTGCCAGCAGAACAGGGAATCAGCCCCAGCATTTT
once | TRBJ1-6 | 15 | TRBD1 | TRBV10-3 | CAISPGQGHNSPLHF | TGTGCCATCAGCCCGGGACAGGGGCATAATTCACCCCTCCACTTT
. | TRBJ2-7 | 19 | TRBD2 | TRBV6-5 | CASSYHPFRASGDSYEQYF | TGTGCCAGCAGTTACCACCCCTTTCGAGCTAGCGGGGATTCCTACGAGCAGTACTTC